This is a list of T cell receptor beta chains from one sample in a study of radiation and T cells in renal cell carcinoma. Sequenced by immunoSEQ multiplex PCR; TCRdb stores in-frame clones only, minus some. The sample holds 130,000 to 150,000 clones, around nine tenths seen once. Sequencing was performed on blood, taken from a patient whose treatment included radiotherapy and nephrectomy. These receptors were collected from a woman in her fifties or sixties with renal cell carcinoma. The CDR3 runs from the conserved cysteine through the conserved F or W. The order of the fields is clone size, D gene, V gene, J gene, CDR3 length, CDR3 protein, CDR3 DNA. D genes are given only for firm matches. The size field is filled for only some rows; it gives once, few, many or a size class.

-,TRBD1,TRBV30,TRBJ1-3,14,CAWGGVTGGNTIYF,TGTGCCTGGGGGGGCGTGACAGGGGGAAACACCATATATTTT
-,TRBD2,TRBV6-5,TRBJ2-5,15,CASSYHRDMSGGGNF,TGTGCCAGCAGTTATCACAGGGATATGTCGGGAGGGGGTAACTTC
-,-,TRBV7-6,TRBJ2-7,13,CASSRDLSYEQYF,TGTGCCAGCAGCCGGGACCTCTCCTACGAGCAGTACTTC
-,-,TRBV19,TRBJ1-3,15,CASSLVRTSGNTIYF,TGTGCCAGTAGTCTAGTCAGAACCTCTGGAAACACCATATATTTT
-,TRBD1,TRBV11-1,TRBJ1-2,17,CASSFRQGRLSHYGYTF,TGTGCCAGCAGCTTCCGACAGGGGCGTCTATCTCACTATGGCTACACCTTC
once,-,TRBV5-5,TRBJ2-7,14,CASSRHRVPYEQYF,TGTGCCAGCAGCCGTCACAGGGTGCCCTACGAGCAGTACTTC
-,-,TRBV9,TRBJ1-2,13,CASTGRGNYGYTF,TGTGCCAGCACCGGTAGAGGGAACTATGGCTACACCTTC
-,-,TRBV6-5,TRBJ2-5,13,CASSYWSGETQYF,TGTGCCAGCAGTTACTGGTCAGGAGAGACCCAGTACTTC
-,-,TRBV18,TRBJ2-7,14,CASSRGSDSYEQYF,TGTGCCAGCTCACGAGGGTCGGATTCCTACGAGCAGTACTTC
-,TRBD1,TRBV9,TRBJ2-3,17,CASSDRLPGQGANTQYF,TGTGCCAGCAGCGATCGGCTTCCGGGACAGGGGGCAAATACGCAGTATTTT
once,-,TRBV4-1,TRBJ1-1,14,CASSSRDARAEAFF,TGCGCCAGCAGCAGCCGGGACGCTCGGGCTGAAGCTTTCTTT
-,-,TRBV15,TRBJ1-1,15,CATSRDVGGEPEAFF,TGTGCCACCAGCAGAGATGTTGGGGGCGAACCTGAAGCTTTCTTT
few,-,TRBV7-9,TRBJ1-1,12,CASSLVRGRVFF,TGTGCCAGCAGCTTAGTAAGGGGCCGGGTTTTCTTT
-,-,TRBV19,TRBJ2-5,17,CATQKKPGLPYQETQYF,TGTGCCACCCAAAAGAAACCGGGACTCCCGTACCAAGAGACCCAGTACTTC
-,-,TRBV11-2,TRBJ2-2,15,CASSETVSSTGELFF,TGTGCCAGCAGCGAGACAGTATCGAGCACCGGGGAGCTGTTTTTT
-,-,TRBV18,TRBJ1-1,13,CASSEQTNTEAFF,TGTGCCAGCTCTGAACAGACGAACACTGAAGCTTTCTTT
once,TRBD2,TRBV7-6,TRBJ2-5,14,CASSVAGGQETQYF,TGTGCCAGCAGTGTAGCGGGGGGGCAAGAGACCCAGTACTTC
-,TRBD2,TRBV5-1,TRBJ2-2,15,CASRRSGGYTGELFF,TGCGCCAGCAGACGTAGCGGGGGATACACCGGGGAGCTGTTTTTT
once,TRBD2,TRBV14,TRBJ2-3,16,CASSQPSGGGTDTQYF,TGTGCCAGCAGCCAACCTAGCGGGGGAGGCACAGATACGCAGTATTTT
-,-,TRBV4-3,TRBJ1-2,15,CASSQGGGLDYGYTF,TGCGCCAGCAGCCAAGGCGGGGGGTTGGACTATGGCTACACCTTC
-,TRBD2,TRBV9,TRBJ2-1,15,CASSVTRGGHNEQFF,TGTGCCAGCAGCGTCACGCGGGGGGGCCACAATGAGCAGTTCTTC
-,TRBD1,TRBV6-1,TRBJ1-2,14,CASRDRRGAYGYTF,TGTGCCAGCCGGGACAGGAGAGGGGCCTATGGCTACACCTTC